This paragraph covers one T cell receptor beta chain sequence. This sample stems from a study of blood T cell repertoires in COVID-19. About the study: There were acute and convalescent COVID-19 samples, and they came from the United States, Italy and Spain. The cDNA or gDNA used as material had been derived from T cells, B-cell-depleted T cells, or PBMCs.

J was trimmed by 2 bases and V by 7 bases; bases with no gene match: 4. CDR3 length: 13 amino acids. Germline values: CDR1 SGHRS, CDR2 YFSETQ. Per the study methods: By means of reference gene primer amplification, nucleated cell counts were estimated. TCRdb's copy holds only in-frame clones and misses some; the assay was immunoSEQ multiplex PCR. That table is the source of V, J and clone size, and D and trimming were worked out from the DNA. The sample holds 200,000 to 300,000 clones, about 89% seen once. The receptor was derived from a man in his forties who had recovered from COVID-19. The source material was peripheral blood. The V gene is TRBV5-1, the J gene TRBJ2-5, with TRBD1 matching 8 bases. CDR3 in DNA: TGCGCCAGCCGGGACAGGCCACAAGAGACCCAGTACTTC. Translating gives CASRDRPQETQYF.